This T cell receptor (beta chain) comes out of a study of blood T cell repertoires in COVID-19 (TCRdb year 2020). Describing the broader study: The collaborator samples originated in the United States, Italy and Spain and spanned the acute and convalescent phases of COVID-19. Where available, HLA class I and class II types were taken from metadata supplied by the sample provider and were not determined by assay-based typing. The material from the prospective study consisted of cDNA or gDNA derived from T cells, B-cell-depleted T cells, or PBMCs. The repertoires were released in a freely available public database meant as a resource for research on the immune response to SARS-CoV-2. Deeply sampled blood TCRbeta repertoires from subjects exposed to, actively infected with, or recovered from COVID-19 were included in the dataset. Sample metadata almost always included a de-identified subject ID, COVID-19 status, age in years and sex. Samples were obtained from the ongoing ImmuneRACE study (first 160 participants) and from over 1,000 subjects provided by 6 global collaborators. Study-level results and caveats: Clinical and demographic metadata were provided uncurated, with the amount varying by source and participant.

V drops 5 bases and J drops 0 bases, leaving 7 bases in between. The CDR3 starts with the cysteine, ends with the phenylalanine, and has 13 residues. Kept here is only the CDR3 DNA, which spans 39 bases and is read in frame from base 1. The immunoSEQ Assay, a bias-controlled multiplex PCR, was used to amplify TCRbeta CDR3 regions from genomic DNA. Regarding the original processing steps: Nucleated cell counts per sample were estimated from amplification of reference gene primers within the assay. Sequence reads were collapsed and filtered to measure the absolute abundance of every unique TCRbeta CDR3 rearrangement. For each sample, productive Simpson clonality was calculated as the square root of Simpson's diversity index over productive rearrangements. TCRdb stores this immuneACCESS table with in-frame sequences only. Part of the clones is absent; in the studies checked, under half of the shortfall reflects unresolved V genes, and no reason is known for the rest. That table is the source of V, J and clone size, and D and trimming were worked out from the DNA. This sample is represented by 200,000 to 250,000 clones; 90% to 95% of them were singletons. The ten largest clones take up more than 0.95% of the sample.

Collaborating institutions collected whole blood in K2EDTA tubes following their own protocols. For TCRbeta analysis, collaborators shipped samples as frozen whole blood, isolated PBMCs, or DNA extracted from either of those sample types. With respect to this clone: Which antigen it targets is not known. No base-level quality is on record; no much larger clone is a single base apart.

The rearrangement combines TRBV12-3 or TRBV12-4 with TRBJ1-1, with no reliable assignment of the D segment. The TCR sequence derives from a man between 25 and 39 years old with acute or convalescent COVID-19. Sequencing used peripheral blood. The CDR3 amino acid sequence is: CASSDDMNTEAFF. The nucleotide sequence is given as TGTGCCAGCAGTGATGACATGAACACTGAAGCTTTCTTT.